These 25 T cell receptor beta chains share one sample of origin, sequenced in a study of T cells in Graves' hyperthyroidism and ophthalmopathy. TCR beta CDR3 regions were amplified from RNA transcripts. When the TCR CDR3 underwent first-round RT-PCR, the HTBI primer set was used. TCRdb redid the calling of the multiplex PCR reads with MiXCR, one entry per CDR3 protein. The sample includes hundreds of thousands of distinct CDR3 sequences, around 38% of them seen just once. Material for sequencing was blood. The source is a man between 18 and 29 years old with Graves' hyperthyroidism.

This clonotype was observed at least ten times. This chain uses TRBV15 with TRBJ2-7, with D hard to call. Germline lookup yields CDR1 LNHNV and CDR2 YYDKDF (reference sequence). Trimming pared 0 bases from V and 5 bases from J, leaving 8 bases between. The CDR3 sequence is 13 residues long. CDR3 coding DNA: TGTGCCACCAGCAGAGATCTATTCCACGAGCAGTACTTC. It encodes CATSRDLFHEQYF.

There are a few counts of this clonotype. The chain carries TRBV7-8 and TRBJ2-7, with D hard to call. CDR1 is SGHVS and CDR2 is FQNEAQ in the germline V gene. The V end lost 4 bases, the J end lost 4 bases, and 11 bases lay between the germline ends. CDR3 length: 13 amino acids. CDR3 protein: CASSSRDIYEQYF. The DNA of the CDR3 is TGTGCCAGCAGCTCCCGTGACATTTACGAGCAGTACTTC.

The CDR3 sequence is CATSLGPVPNSPLHF. CDR3 DNA sequence: TGTGCCACCAGCCTCGGGCCGGTGCCAAATTCACCCCTCCACTTT. V usage is TRBV15 and J usage is TRBJ1-6; D not certain. Germline values: CDR1 LNHNV, CDR2 YYDKDF (reference sequence). This CDR3 is 15 amino acids long. The V end lost 5 bases, the J end lost 7 bases, and 15 bases lay between the germline ends.

J is TRBJ2-1 and V is TRBV7-9, with TRBD2 identical over 9 bases. Trimming at V came to 5 bases and at J to 7 bases, leaving 6 bases not matched to a gene. CDR1 SEHNR and CDR2 FQNEAQ come from the germline V gene (reference sequence). The CDR3 loop spans 14 amino acids. The CDR3 DNA reads TGTGCCAGCAGCCCCAATAGCGGGGGTAATGAGCAGTTCTTC. This translates into CASSPNSGGNEQFF.

In its sample, this clonotype was seen many times. This chain links TRBV5-6 with TRBJ2-5; D ambiguous. From germline, CDR1 is SGHDT and CDR2 YYEEEE. CDR3 size: 10 residues. Trimming stripped 5 bases from V and 12 bases from J, with 11 bases between. CDR3 protein: CASSGPSEYF. The CDR3, as DNA: TGTGCCAGCAGTGGGCCCTCGGAGTACTTC.

As regards this clonotype: This may be a read error, as it is one base from a much larger clone. The chain employs TRBV7-6 and TRBJ1-6; D call uncertain. This CDR3 region has 15 residues. Per germline, CDR1 SGHVS and CDR2 FNYEAQ. Trimming shortened V by 6 bases and J by 6 bases, and 15 bases separated the two germline ends. The CDR3 loop reads CASSHSKDLNSPLHF. CDR3 nucleotides: TGTGCCAGCAGTCACTCGAAGGATCTTAATTCACCCCTCCACTTT. Full variable domain (rest looked up from reference TRBV7-6 and TRBJ1-6): GAGVSQSPRYKVTKRGQDVALRCDPISGHVSLYWYRQALGQGPEFLTYFNYEAQQDKSGLPNDRFSAERPEGSISTLTIQRTEQRDSAMYRCASSHSKDLNSPLHFGNGTRLTVT.

The rearrangement links TRBV2 to TRBJ2-5, with a possible D match to TRBD2 (6 bases). Germline CDR1 is SNHLY and CDR2 is FYNNEI. This CDR3 spans 17 amino acids. V dropped 5 bases and J dropped 4 bases, with 23 bases sitting between them. The chain's CDR3 is CASSYPPTDLGGETQYF. CDR3 in DNA: TGTGCCAGCAGTTACCCTCCGACGGATTTGGGGGGAGAGACCCAGTACTTC.

The chain uses TRBV9 and TRBJ2-5; 9 bases are a match to TRBD2. Germline V gives CDR1 SGDLS, CDR2 YYNGEE. The CDR3 runs to 16 residues. V lost 2 bases and J lost 2; bases outside the gene matches: 7. CDR3 nucleotides: TGTGCCAGCAGCGTTCCCGGGACTAGCTCTCAAGAGACCCAGTACTTC. Translation gives CASSVPGTSSQETQYF.

The V and J genes are TRBV11-2 and TRBJ1-4; the match to TRBD1 covers 7 bases. The V and J ends lost 1 base and 0 bases, in that order; junction bases with no gene match: 2. The V gene's germline CDR1 is SGHAT and CDR2 FQNNGV. The CDR3 length is 16 residues. CDR3 amino acids: CASSLGGTATNEKLFF. CDR3 nucleotide sequence: TGTGCCAGCAGCTTAGGGGGGACAGCAACTAATGAAAAACTGTTTTTT.

This clonotype showed up just a few times. The rearrangement links TRBV29-1 to TRBJ1-2, with a possible D match to TRBD1 (5 bases). The V gene's germline CDR1 is SQVTM and CDR2 ANQGSEA. The CDR3 totals 12 residues. V was trimmed by 3 bases and J by 7 bases, leaving 12 bases between them. This chain's CDR3 is CSVDTGPGGYTF. The CDR3 bases are TGCAGCGTTGATACGGGGCCGGGTGGCTACACCTTC.

The chain has TRBV7-6 and TRBJ2-2; the match to TRBD1 covers 8 bases. Unmatched junction bases numbered 10, after V lost 3 bases and J lost 7 bases. The CDR3 is 16 amino acids. Germline CDR1 SGHVS, CDR2 FNYEAQ. In DNA, the CDR3 is TGTGCCAGCAGCTTTGCCCGGGACAGGTCGGACGGGGAGCTGTTTTTT. Amino acid sequence: CASSFARDRSDGELFF. The full variable domain, in which reference TRBV7-6 and TRBJ2-2 provide the parts outside the CDR3, is GAGVSQSPRYKVTKRGQDVALRCDPISGHVSLYWYRQALGQGPEFLTYFNYEAQQDKSGLPNDRFSAERPEGSISTLTIQRTEQRDSAMYRCASSFARDRSDGELFFGEGSRLTVL.

In this sample, this clonotype turned up once. CDR3 nucleotides: TGTGCCAGCAGCCAAGATCTTGGGACCACCTACGAGCAGTACTTC. Amino acids: CASSQDLGTTYEQYF. The chain uses TRBV4-2 and TRBJ2-7, with D perhaps given as TRBD1 or TRBD2 (5 bases each). The germline gives CDR1 LGHNA, CDR2 YNFKEQ. CDR3 size: 15 residues. Trimming took 0 bases from V and 2 from J, leaving 11 bases between them.

A few counts support this clonotype. The rearrangement links TRBV4-1 to TRBJ2-7, with D possibly TRBD1 on 5 matching bases. The CDR3 sequence is 13 residues long. Germline values: CDR1 MGHRA, CDR2 YSYEKL. V lost 3 bases, J lost 7 bases, and 13 bases lay in between. In DNA, the CDR3 is TGCGCCAGCAGCCAGGATCTGGGGCAAGAGCAGTACTTC. Protein product: CASSQDLGQEQYF.

This clonotype was observed a few times. The chain uses TRBV6-6 and TRBJ1-6; D is possibly TRBD1 (5 bases). The V gene lost 8 bases and the J gene lost 9 bases, with 17 bases spanning the gap. Germline CDR1 is MNHNY and CDR2 is SVGAGI (reference sequence). CDR3 length: 14 residues. The CDR3 nucleotides are TGTGCCAGCCTTCAGTTGCAGGGAACTTCACCCCTCCACTTT. It is translated as CASLQLQGTSPLHF.

Notes on this clonotype: At one of its ends the junction is not consistent with the germline gene, which may arise from a read error. The rearrangement uses TRBV12-3 or TRBV12-4 and TRBJ2-5; TRBD1 is a possible D gene (6 bases). This CDR3 is 14 amino acids long. This chain's CDR3 is CASRSTDSLETQYF. CDR3 in DNA: TGCGCCAGCCGTTCTACGGACAGCCTAGAGACCCAGTACTTC.

Turning to this clonotype: Germline and junction disagree at one end, which may indicate a read error. This chain uses TRBV19 with TRBJ2-2; tentatively, D is TRBD1 (6 bases). Germline V gives CDR1 LNHDA, CDR2 SQIVND (reference sequence). The CDR3 length is 16 residues. The CDR3 nucleotides are TGTGCCAGTAGCACGGGACAAATGACGAACACCTGGGAGCTGTTTTTT. Protein sequence: CASSTGQMTNTWELFF.

This clonotype was recorded many times. This chain connects TRBV2 to TRBJ1-5; unclear D gene. CDR1 and CDR2 from the germline V gene are SNHLY and FYNNEI. V gave up 5 bases and J gave up 6 bases, with 14 bases separating them. This CDR3 is 14 amino acids long. In DNA, the CDR3 is TGTGCCAGCAGTTACTTACCCCGGACTCAGCCCCAGCATTTT. Its protein product is CASSYLPRTQPQHF.

This clonotype was recorded a few times. V and J are TRBV20-1 and TRBJ2-7; 8 bases match TRBD2. The CDR3 totals 14 residues. The V segment lost 3 bases and the J segment 5 bases; nucleotides outside the gene matches: 9. Germline V CDR1 and CDR2: DFQATT, SNEGSKA (reference sequence). The CDR3 DNA reads as TGCAGTGCTAGTGCCGGGGGGGCAATGGACGAGCAGTACTTC. Protein sequence: CSASAGGAMDEQYF.

With respect to this clonotype: This sequence may be a read error, since a much larger clone differs from it by one base. This chain links TRBV7-9 with TRBJ2-5, with 7 bases matching TRBD2. The germline CDR1 and CDR2 sequences are SEHNR and FQNEAQ (reference sequence). The CDR3 is 15 residues long. CDR3 sequence: CASGLATGGQETQYF. CDR3 bases: TGTGCTAGCGGCTTAGCGACGGGGGGACAAGAGACCCAGTACTTC.

The chain joins TRBV3-1 to TRBJ1-4; D uncertain. The CDR3 is made up of 16 amino acids. Looked up from germline, CDR1 is LGHDT and CDR2 is YNNKEL (reference sequence). The V end lost 0 bases, the J end lost 9 bases, and 17 bases lay between the germline ends. CDR3 sequence reads: CASSQDHLASLQKLFF. DNA for the CDR3: TGTGCCAGCAGCCAAGACCACCTCGCCAGTCTGCAAAAACTGTTTTTT.

The rearrangement links TRBV7-3 to TRBJ1-6; 7 bases are shared with TRBD1. Per the germline V gene, CDR1 is SGHTA and CDR2 is FQGTGA. The CDR3 sequence is 14 residues long. The junction had 6 bases not matched to a gene; V was cut back by 6 bases and J by 7 bases. The CDR3 DNA is TGTGCCAGCAGTCAGCCGGGACAGAATTCACCCCTCCACTTT. This encodes CASSQPGQNSPLHF.

Of note for this clonotype: A junction boundary mismatches the germline segment, possibly from a read error. CDR3 nucleotides: TGCGCCAGCAGTTTGGACCCCCCGACAGGGGTTGGAAACACCATATATTTT. This gives the protein CASSLDPPTGVGNTIYF. This chain joins TRBV5-1 and TRBJ1-3; 8 bases are a match to TRBD1. The CDR3 is 17 residues long. Germline CDR1 and CDR2: SGHRS and YFSETQ.

This chain uses TRBV5-1 with TRBJ1-5, with 8 nucleotides matching TRBD1. The V gene's germline CDR1 is SGHRS and CDR2 YFSETQ. The V and J ends lost 1 base and 5 bases, in that order; junction bases with no gene match: 5. This CDR3 spans 15 amino acids. The CDR3, as DNA: TGCGCCAGCAGCTTGTCAGGGGGCGGTCATCAGCCCCAGCATTTT. Translating gives CASSLSGGGHQPQHF.

The CDR3 is CASVATGSTEAFF. The CDR3 nucleotides are TGTGCCAGCGTTGCCACGGGGAGCACTGAAGCTTTCTTT. This rearrangement joins TRBV25-1 to TRBJ1-1, with D hard to call. This CDR3 has 13 amino acids. CDR1 MGHDK and CDR2 SYGVNS come from the germline V gene. V was pared by 8 bases and J by 4 bases, with 14 bases between.

This clonotype was seen a handful of times. V usage is TRBV20-1 and J usage is TRBJ2-7; 7 nucleotides agree with TRBD1. Germline lookup yields CDR1 DFQATT and CDR2 SNEGSKA (reference sequence). The CDR3 contains 14 residues. The trim removed 0 bases at V and 7 bases at J, leaving 9 bases unmatched. The CDR3 region is CSARDRAGGSEQYF. The CDR3 bases are TGCAGTGCTAGAGATAGAGCAGGGGGAAGTGAGCAGTACTTC.